This T cell receptor beta chain is drawn from a study of healthy donors' naive CD4 and CD8 T cells. This CDR3 contains 14 residues. Trimming removed 0 bases from V and 2 bases from J, with 8 bases in between. Germline V gene data show CDR1 as PRHDT and CDR2 as FYEKMQ (reference sequence). Each TCR library used around 0.5 ug of total RNA and a linear amplification protocol. In TCRdb, the reads were re-called with MiXCR into one record per CDR3 protein. The sample records roughly 200,000 distinct CDR3 sequences, about 74% being singletons. Sequenced input: naive CD4+ and CD8+ T cells sorted from blood, pooled from several donors. The chain recombines TRBV13 with TRBJ2-7; D call uncertain. The TCR originated in a pool of human donors in good health; the sample pools cells from several healthy donors. In DNA, the CDR3 is TGTGCCAGCAGCTTAGGCTTGACACCCTACGAGCAGTACTTC. The encoded protein is CASSLGLTPYEQYF.